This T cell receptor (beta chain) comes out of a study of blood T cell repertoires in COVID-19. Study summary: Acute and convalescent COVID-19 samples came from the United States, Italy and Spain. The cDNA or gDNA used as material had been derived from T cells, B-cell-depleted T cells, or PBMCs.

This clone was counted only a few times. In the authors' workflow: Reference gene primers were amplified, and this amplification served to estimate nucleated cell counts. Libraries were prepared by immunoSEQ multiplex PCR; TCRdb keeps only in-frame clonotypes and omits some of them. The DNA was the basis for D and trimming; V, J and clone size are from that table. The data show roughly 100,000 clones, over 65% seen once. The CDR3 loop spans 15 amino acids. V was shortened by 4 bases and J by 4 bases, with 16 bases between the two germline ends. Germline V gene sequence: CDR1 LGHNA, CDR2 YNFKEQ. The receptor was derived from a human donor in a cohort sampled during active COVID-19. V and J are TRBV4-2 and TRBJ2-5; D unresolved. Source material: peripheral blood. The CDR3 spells CASSPFGRAGETQYF. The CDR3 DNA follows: TGTGCCAGCAGCCCCTTCGGCCGAGCAGGAGAGACCCAGTACTTC.